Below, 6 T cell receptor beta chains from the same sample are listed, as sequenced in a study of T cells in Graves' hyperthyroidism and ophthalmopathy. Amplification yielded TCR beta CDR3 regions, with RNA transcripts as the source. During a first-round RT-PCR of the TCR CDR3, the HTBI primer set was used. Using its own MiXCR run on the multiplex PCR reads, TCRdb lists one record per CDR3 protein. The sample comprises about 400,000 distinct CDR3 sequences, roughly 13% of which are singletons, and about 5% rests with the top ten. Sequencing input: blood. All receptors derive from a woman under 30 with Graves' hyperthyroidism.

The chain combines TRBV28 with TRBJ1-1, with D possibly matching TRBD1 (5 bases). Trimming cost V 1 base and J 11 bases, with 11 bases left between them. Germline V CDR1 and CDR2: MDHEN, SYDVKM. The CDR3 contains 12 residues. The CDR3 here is CASSLSGRAAFF. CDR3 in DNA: TGTGCCAGCAGTTTATCTGGCAGGGCGGCTTTCTTT. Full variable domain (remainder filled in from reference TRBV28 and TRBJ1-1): DVKVTQSSRYLVKRTGEKVFLECVQDMDHENMFWYRQDPGLGLRLIYFSYDVKMKEKGDIPEGYSVSREKKERFSLILESASTNQTSMYLCASSLSGRAAFFGQGTRLTVV.

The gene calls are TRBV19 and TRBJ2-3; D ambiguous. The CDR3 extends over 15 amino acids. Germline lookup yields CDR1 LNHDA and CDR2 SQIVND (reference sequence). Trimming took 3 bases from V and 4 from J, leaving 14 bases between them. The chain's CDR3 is CASSMFRKPADTQYF. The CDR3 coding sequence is TGTGCCAGTAGTATGTTCCGGAAACCGGCAGATACGCAGTATTTT.

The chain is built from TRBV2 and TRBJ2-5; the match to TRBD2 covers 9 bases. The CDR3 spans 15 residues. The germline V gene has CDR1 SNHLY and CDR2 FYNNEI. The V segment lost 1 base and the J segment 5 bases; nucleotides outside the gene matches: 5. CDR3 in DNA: TGTGCCAGCAGTGAAGTCGGCGGGAGGGTTGAGACCCAGTACTTC. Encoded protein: CASSEVGGRVETQYF.

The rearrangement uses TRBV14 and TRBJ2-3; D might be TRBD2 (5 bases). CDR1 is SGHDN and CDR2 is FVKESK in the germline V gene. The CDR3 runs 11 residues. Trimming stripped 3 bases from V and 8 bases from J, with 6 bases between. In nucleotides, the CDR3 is TGTGCCAGCAGCCACGGGGTTACGCAGTATTTT. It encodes CASSHGVTQYF.

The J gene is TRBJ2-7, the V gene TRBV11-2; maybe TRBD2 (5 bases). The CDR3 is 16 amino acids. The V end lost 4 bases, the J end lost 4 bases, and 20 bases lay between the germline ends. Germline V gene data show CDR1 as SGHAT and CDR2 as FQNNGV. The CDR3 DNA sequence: TGTGCCAGCAGCTCTGTTGGGAGCGGACCGAGTTACGAGCAGTACTTC. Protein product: CASSSVGSGPSYEQYF.

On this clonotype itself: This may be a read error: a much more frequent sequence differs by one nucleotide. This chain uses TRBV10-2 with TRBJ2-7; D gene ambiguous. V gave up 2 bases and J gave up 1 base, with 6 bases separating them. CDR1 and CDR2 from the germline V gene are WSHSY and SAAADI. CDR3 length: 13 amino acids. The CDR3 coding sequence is TGCGCCAGCAGTGAGGAACTATCCTACGAGCAGTACTTC. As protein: CASSEELSYEQYF.